Listed below are T cell receptor beta chains from one sample, sequenced in a study of T cell repertoires in ileal Crohn's disease. The table came from immunoSEQ multiplex PCR; TCRdb's copy has only in-frame clones and leaves some out. The sample consists of roughly 14,000 clones, around three quarters of them appearing once. The sequencing sample was made of ileal tissue. The receptors were sampled from an adult with Crohn's disease. CDR3s include the opening cysteine and the closing phenylalanine or tryptophan. The order of the fields is V gene, clone size, D gene, J gene, CDR3 DNA, CDR3 protein. D genes are given only for firm matches. The listing skips clone size in some rows; elsewhere it reads once, few, many or a size class.

v_gene: TRBV25-1
abundance: once
d_gene: -
j_gene: TRBJ1-5
CDR3nt: TGTGCCAGCAGTGATCCAGGAGGGAACAATCAGCCCCAGCATTTT
CDR3aa: CASSDPGGNNQPQHF

v_gene: TRBV19
abundance: few
d_gene: -
j_gene: TRBJ1-5
CDR3nt: TGTGCCAGTAGTTCCAATCGGCAGGGTACTATTCAGCCCCAGCATTTT
CDR3aa: CASSSNRQGTIQPQHF

v_gene: TRBV14
abundance: -
d_gene: -
j_gene: TRBJ1-1
CDR3nt: TGTGCCAGCAGCCAAGCGGGGATGAACACTGAAGCTTTCTTT
CDR3aa: CASSQAGMNTEAFF

v_gene: TRBV30
abundance: -
d_gene: -
j_gene: TRBJ1-6
CDR3nt: TGTGCCTGGAGGGACAGTAATTCACCCCTCCACTTT
CDR3aa: CAWRDSNSPLHF

v_gene: TRBV19
abundance: once
d_gene: TRBD1
j_gene: TRBJ2-2
CDR3nt: TGTGCCAGTAGTATCCCTCCTGGCAGGGGGCGCGGCACCGGGGAGCTGTTTTTT
CDR3aa: CASSIPPGRGRGTGELFF

v_gene: TRBV28
abundance: -
d_gene: TRBD1
j_gene: TRBJ1-4
CDR3nt: TGTGCCAGCAGTTCTAGGGGACAGGGGGACGGGGAAAAACTGTTTTTT
CDR3aa: CASSSRGQGDGEKLFF

v_gene: TRBV30
abundance: -
d_gene: -
j_gene: TRBJ1-1
CDR3nt: TGTGCCTGGACAGGAGGAGGGACTGAAGCTTTCTTT
CDR3aa: CAWTGGGTEAFF

v_gene: TRBV7-8
abundance: few
d_gene: TRBD1
j_gene: TRBJ1-5
CDR3nt: TGTGCCAGCAGCTTTGATACAGGGGCCCGTCAGCCCCAGCATTTT
CDR3aa: CASSFDTGARQPQHF

v_gene: TRBV4-2
abundance: -
d_gene: -
j_gene: TRBJ2-5
CDR3nt: TGTGCCAGCAGCCGAGAAGAGACCCAGTACTTC
CDR3aa: CASSREETQYF

v_gene: TRBV18
abundance: -
d_gene: TRBD1
j_gene: TRBJ2-7
CDR3nt: TGTGCCAGCTCCGCGCAAAACAGGGGGCGAGAGCAGTACTTC
CDR3aa: CASSAQNRGREQYF

v_gene: TRBV5-1
abundance: -
d_gene: -
j_gene: TRBJ1-1
CDR3nt: TGCGCCAGCAGCTTGCAGGACACAGTGAACACTGAAGCTTTCTTT
CDR3aa: CASSLQDTVNTEAFF

v_gene: TRBV2
abundance: -
d_gene: -
j_gene: TRBJ1-3
CDR3nt: TGTGCCAGCCGAGGAGTTAATCTCCCTGGAAACACCATATATTTT
CDR3aa: CASRGVNLPGNTIYF

v_gene: TRBV7-2
abundance: -
d_gene: -
j_gene: TRBJ1-2
CDR3nt: TGTGCCAGCAGCTTCCAGGGCTTTGGCTACACCTTC
CDR3aa: CASSFQGFGYTF

v_gene: TRBV11-3
abundance: -
d_gene: -
j_gene: TRBJ2-5
CDR3nt: TGTGCCAGCAGCTTAGGCAGAGCGTTCCAAGAGACCCAGTACTTC
CDR3aa: CASSLGRAFQETQYF

v_gene: TRBV5-1
abundance: -
d_gene: TRBD1
j_gene: TRBJ2-7
CDR3nt: TGCGCCAGCAGCTTGGGGACAGGGCGAGCCTACGAGCAGTACTTC
CDR3aa: CASSLGTGRAYEQYF

v_gene: TRBV19
abundance: -
d_gene: -
j_gene: TRBJ2-3
CDR3nt: TGTGCCATCCCCGACAGAAAACAAAAAACTAGCACAGATACGCAGTATTTT
CDR3aa: CAIPDRKQKTSTDTQYF

v_gene: TRBV6-1
abundance: -
d_gene: TRBD1
j_gene: TRBJ2-4
CDR3nt: TGTGCCAGCAGTGCGACAGGGGCGCGGGCCAAAAACATTCAGTACTTC
CDR3aa: CASSATGARAKNIQYF

v_gene: TRBV6-1
abundance: -
d_gene: -
j_gene: TRBJ2-7
CDR3nt: TGTGCCAGCGGGCGAACAGAGGGATACGAGCAGTACTTC
CDR3aa: CASGRTEGYEQYF

v_gene: TRBV27
abundance: -
d_gene: -
j_gene: TRBJ1-6
CDR3nt: TGTGCCAGCAGTCCAGCCCCGAATAAAACAGGATATGTCTCACCCCTCCACTTT
CDR3aa: CASSPAPNKTGYVSPLHF

v_gene: TRBV11-2
abundance: -
d_gene: TRBD2
j_gene: TRBJ2-2
CDR3nt: TGTGCCAGCAGCTTCGGGGCTAGCGGGGCCCTAAACACCGGGGAGCTGTTTTTT
CDR3aa: CASSFGASGALNTGELFF

v_gene: TRBV28
abundance: -
d_gene: -
j_gene: TRBJ1-5
CDR3nt: TGTGCCAGCAGACTTAATGGGGCTACCAATCAGCCCCAGCATTTT
CDR3aa: CASRLNGATNQPQHF

v_gene: TRBV7-8
abundance: -
d_gene: -
j_gene: TRBJ1-1
CDR3nt: TGTGCCAGCAGCCCTAGCAGTAGTAATGTCGCTGAAGCTTTCTTT
CDR3aa: CASSPSSSNVAEAFF

v_gene: TRBV28
abundance: -
d_gene: -
j_gene: TRBJ1-2
CDR3nt: TGTGCCAGCAGAGACACCGGGGGGCGGGGTTGGGGATACACCTTC
CDR3aa: CASRDTGGRGWGYTF